This paragraph reports one T cell receptor (beta chain). This CDR3 is missing its conserved last phenylalanine or tryptophan, likely due to a read error. Because the CDR3's place on the DNA is in doubt, the DNA is left out and the CDR3 is given as listed by TCRdb. The CDR3 is 15 residues long, counting both termini. Germline lookup yields CDR1 MNHNY and CDR2 SVGAGI (reference sequence). This sample was taken from a study of cytotoxic CD8 clonotypes in ibrutinib-treated CLL. Assay: immunoSEQ multiplex PCR; the TCRdb copy retains only in-frame clones and omits some. The sample contains some 300,000 clones, almost 80% of which appear only once.

The gene calls are TRBV6-6 and TRBJ2-4; the table gives TRBD1 as D, unverified against the DNA. This clonotype was obtained from a human donor with chronic lymphocytic leukemia. The specimen comprised PBMCs, sampled before ibrutinib treatment. The CDR3 loop is CASPRLLTVPFGPFE.